This TCR beta chain was profiled in a study of OX40 agonist ivuxolimab in advanced cancers. In its sample, this clone was seen many times. Here immunoSEQ multiplex PCR was the method, and the copy in TCRdb shows in-frame clones only, minus some. The table includes some 86,000 clones, around 82% detected once. Per the germline V gene, CDR1 is SGHTA and CDR2 is FQGNSA. The CDR3 covers 15 residues. The V segment lost 1 base and the J segment 5 bases; nucleotides outside the gene matches: 3. The sequence was obtained from an adult with an advanced solid tumor such as melanoma, head and neck, liver or kidney cancer. The sample was CD4+ or CD8+ T cells sorted from blood, taken in a trial of the OX40 agonist ivuxolimab. The chain links TRBV7-2 to TRBJ2-1; 9 nucleotides align to TRBD2. The CDR3 nucleotides read TGTGCCAGCAGCTTAGGTAGCGGGAGCAACAATGAGCAGTTCTTC. Protein product: CASSLGSGSNNEQFF. Full variable domain (remainder filled in from reference TRBV7-2 and TRBJ2-1): GAGVSQSPSNKVTEKGKDVELRCDPISGHTALYWYRQSLGQGLEFLIYFQGNSAPDKSGLPSDRFSAERTGGSVSTLTIQRTQQEDSAVYLCASSLGSGSNNEQFFGPGTRLTVL.